Listed here are 9 T cell receptor beta chains from one sample, sequenced in a study of blood T cell repertoires in COVID-19. The table came from immunoSEQ multiplex PCR; TCRdb's copy has only in-frame clones and leaves some out. This sample carries about 230,000 clones, roughly 84% of them seen once, and the ten largest clones take under 30%. Sequencing was done on a sample of peripheral blood. These receptors all stem from a middle-aged man with acute or convalescent COVID-19.

The sample holds one count of this clone. V usage is TRBV18 and J usage is TRBJ1-2; 8 nucleotides match TRBD1. V shed 0 bases and J 7 bases; nucleotides not matched to a gene: 7. CDR3 length: 15 amino acids. Germline V gives CDR1 KGHSH, CDR2 LQKENI. CDR3 in DNA: TGTGCCAGCTCACCACCGAGGCAGGGGGCGGGTGGCTACACCTTC. It is translated as CASSPPRQGAGGYTF.

This rearrangement joins TRBV11-1 to TRBJ2-1; D is ambiguous. The germline V and J ends were trimmed by 2 bases and 6 bases, with 14 bases remaining between them. This CDR3 is built from 15 residues. Germline-derived CDR1 and CDR2 are SGHAT and FQDESV (reference sequence). Written as DNA, the CDR3 is TGTGCCAGCAGCTTAAGCCTCGTAGTGCGCAATGAGCAGTTCTTC. Translation gives CASSLSLVVRNEQFF.

The V call is TRBV3-1 (or the pseudogene TRBV3-2), the J call TRBJ1-4, with D possibly TRBD1 on 5 matching bases. The CDR3 spans 12 residues. With 6 bases removed from V and 12 bases from J, the gap between germline ends came to 14 bases. Germline-derived CDR1 and CDR2 are LGHDT and YNNKEL (reference sequence). DNA of the CDR3: TGTGCCAGCAGGAAGGGTGCAGGGCAACTGTTTTTT. It encodes CASRKGAGQLFF.

The V gene is TRBV19, the J gene TRBJ2-7, with D possibly being TRBD2 (7 bases). This CDR3 region has 15 residues. Per the germline V gene, CDR1 is LNHDA and CDR2 is SQIVND (reference sequence). V lost 5 bases and J lost 3, with 17 bases in between. DNA for the CDR3: TGTGCCAGTAGTCCCCTCCGAGGGGGGGGCTACGAGCAGTACTTC. Protein: CASSPLRGGGYEQYF.

The chain has TRBV9 and TRBJ2-3; D ambiguous. The CDR3 is made up of 15 amino acids. Germline CDR1 SGDLS, CDR2 YYNGEE. Trimming took off 0 bases at V and 6 bases at J, with 14 bases between the two ends. The DNA for the CDR3 is TGTGCCAGCAGCGTAGGGTCCGGCAGGTGGGATACGCAGTATTTT. This encodes CASSVGSGRWDTQYF.

The chain joins TRBV5-6 to TRBJ2-1, with TRBD2 matching over 10 bases. J gave up 8 bases and V 0 bases, and 8 bases lay outside the gene matches. CDR3 length equals 16 residues. Germline-derived CDR1 and CDR2 are SGHDT and YYEEEE. CDR3 protein: CASSLDDLAGVDEQFF. As DNA, the CDR3 is TGTGCCAGCAGCTTGGATGATCTAGCGGGAGTTGATGAGCAGTTCTTC.

The chain combines TRBV9 with TRBJ1-2, with D unclear. Germline V gene lookup returns CDR1 SGDLS and CDR2 YYNGEE. This CDR3 is built from 14 residues. Trimming stripped 4 bases from V and 0 bases from J, with 10 bases between. CDR3 sequence reads: CASSPSLANYGYTF. CDR3 in DNA: TGTGCCAGCAGCCCGAGCCTGGCTAACTATGGCTACACCTTC. Based on the CDR3 plus reference TRBV9 and TRBJ1-2, the full variable domain is DSGVTQTPKHLITATGQRVTLRCSPRSGDLSVYWYQQSLDQGLQFLIQYYNGEERAKGNILERFSAQQFPDLHSELNLSSLELGDSALYFCASSPSLANYGYTFGSGTRLTVV.

V and J are TRBV9 and TRBJ1-2; TRBD1 might be the D (5 bases). The ends were cut back, 0 bases at V and 3 bases at J, with 9 bases in the middle. The length of the CDR3 is 14 residues. From germline, CDR1 is SGDLS and CDR2 YYNGEE. For the CDR3, the DNA is TGTGCCAGCAGCGTAGTGGGGGGAGACTATGGCTACACCTTC. Protein sequence: CASSVVGGDYGYTF.

V is TRBV5-4 and J is TRBJ2-1, with TRBD2 identical over 7 bases. The CDR3 runs to 15 residues. Germline V gene lookup returns CDR1 SGHNT and CDR2 YYREEE (reference sequence). V lost 4 bases to trimming and J lost 8 bases; unmatched junction nucleotides: 12. CDR3 nucleotides: TGTGCCAGCAGCCCCCCGGGAGGATCTAGTGATGAGCAGTTCTTC. This encodes CASSPPGGSSDEQFF.